A selection of T cell receptor beta chains follows, all from one sample in a study of blood T cells in healthy people across ages. TCRdb redid the calling of the 5' RACE reads with MiXCR, one entry per CDR3 protein. The data hold about 650,000 distinct CDR3 sequences, with about 50% observed a single time. The sequencing sample was made of blood. These TCRs come from a woman over 75 in good health. The CDR3 runs from the conserved cysteine through the conserved F or W. D genes are given only for firm matches. Size is omitted from some rows. Given values are once, few, many or a class for expanded clones.

D gene | J gene | V gene | clone size | CDR3 DNA | CDR3 protein
. | TRBJ2-1 | TRBV20-1 | . | TGCAGTGCCTACTACAATGAGCAGTTCTTC | CSAYYNEQFF
TRBD2 | TRBJ2-7 | TRBV6-1 | many | TGTGCCAGCATCTGGGCGAAGACTAGCGGCCTATCCTACGAGCAGTACTTC | CASIWAKTSGLSYEQYF
. | TRBJ2-3 | TRBV12-3/TRBV12-4 | . | TGTGCCAGCAGTTCCTACCTCGGGACACGGACCGTAGATACGCAGTATTTT | CASSSYLGTRTVDTQYF
TRBD1 | TRBJ2-1 | TRBV18 | many | TGTGCCAGCTCAAAGGGACAGCACAATGAGCAGTTCTTC | CASSKGQHNEQFF
TRBD2 | TRBJ2-2 | TRBV4-1 | few | TGCGCCAGCAGCCAAATACCACTAGCGGGAGGATCCGTGAACACCGGGGAGCTGTTTTTT | CASSQIPLAGGSVNTGELFF
TRBD2 | TRBJ2-1 | TRBV29-1 | many | TGCAGCGTTGGGACTAGCGGGACACATGTAGGGGGCTACAATGAGCAGTTCTTC | CSVGTSGTHVGGYNEQFF
TRBD2 | TRBJ2-5 | TRBV3-1 | few | TGTGCCAGCCTGTCGGGAGGAAGGGAGACCCAGTACTTC | CASLSGGRETQYF
TRBD1 | TRBJ1-2 | TRBV19 | . | TGTGCCAGTAGTCTCAGAAACCGACAGGGTAGGGGCTACACCTTC | CASSLRNRQGRGYTF
TRBD1 | TRBJ2-5 | TRBV10-3 | . | TGTGCCATCAGTCAAGAATGGACAGGGGTTGTCGAGACCCAGTACTTC | CAISQEWTGVVETQYF
TRBD2 | TRBJ2-1 | TRBV2 | . | TGTGCCAGCAGTGAAACTGGACTAGCGGGAGGAAAGGAGCAGTTCTTC | CASSETGLAGGKEQFF
. | TRBJ2-2 | TRBV25-1 | few | TGTGCCAGCAGCGGGAGACTTCAGACCGGGGAGCTGTTTTTT | CASSGRLQTGELFF
TRBD1 | TRBJ2-7 | TRBV12-3/TRBV12-4 | . | TGTGCCAGCAGTTTTCAGGCAGGGGGAAACTACGAGCAGTACTTC | CASSFQAGGNYEQYF
. | TRBJ2-1 | TRBV20-1 | . | TGCAGTGCTCGGGGGCTACCTTCAAATGAGCAGTTCTTC | CSARGLPSNEQFF
. | TRBJ2-1 | TRBV11-2 | . | TGTGCCAGCAGCGAATACAATGGGCAGTTCTTC | CASSEYNGQFF
. | TRBJ2-7 | TRBV3-1 | . | TGTGCCAGCAGCCTTGGCCCGGTCTACGAGCAGTACTTC | CASSLGPVYEQYF
TRBD2 | TRBJ2-1 | TRBV9 | . | TGTGCCAGCAGCGTAGCTTTGACTAGCGGGGCGGGTGAGCAGTTCTTC | CASSVALTSGAGEQFF
TRBD2 | TRBJ2-1 | TRBV3-1 | . | TGTGCCAGCAGCCCCACCGGCGGGGGGGCCATCCATGAGCAGTTCTTC | CASSPTGGGAIHEQFF
TRBD2 | TRBJ2-7 | TRBV20-1 | many | TGCAGTGTAAGAGGGACTAGCGGGAGCTTCTACGAGCAGTACTTC | CSVRGTSGSFYEQYF